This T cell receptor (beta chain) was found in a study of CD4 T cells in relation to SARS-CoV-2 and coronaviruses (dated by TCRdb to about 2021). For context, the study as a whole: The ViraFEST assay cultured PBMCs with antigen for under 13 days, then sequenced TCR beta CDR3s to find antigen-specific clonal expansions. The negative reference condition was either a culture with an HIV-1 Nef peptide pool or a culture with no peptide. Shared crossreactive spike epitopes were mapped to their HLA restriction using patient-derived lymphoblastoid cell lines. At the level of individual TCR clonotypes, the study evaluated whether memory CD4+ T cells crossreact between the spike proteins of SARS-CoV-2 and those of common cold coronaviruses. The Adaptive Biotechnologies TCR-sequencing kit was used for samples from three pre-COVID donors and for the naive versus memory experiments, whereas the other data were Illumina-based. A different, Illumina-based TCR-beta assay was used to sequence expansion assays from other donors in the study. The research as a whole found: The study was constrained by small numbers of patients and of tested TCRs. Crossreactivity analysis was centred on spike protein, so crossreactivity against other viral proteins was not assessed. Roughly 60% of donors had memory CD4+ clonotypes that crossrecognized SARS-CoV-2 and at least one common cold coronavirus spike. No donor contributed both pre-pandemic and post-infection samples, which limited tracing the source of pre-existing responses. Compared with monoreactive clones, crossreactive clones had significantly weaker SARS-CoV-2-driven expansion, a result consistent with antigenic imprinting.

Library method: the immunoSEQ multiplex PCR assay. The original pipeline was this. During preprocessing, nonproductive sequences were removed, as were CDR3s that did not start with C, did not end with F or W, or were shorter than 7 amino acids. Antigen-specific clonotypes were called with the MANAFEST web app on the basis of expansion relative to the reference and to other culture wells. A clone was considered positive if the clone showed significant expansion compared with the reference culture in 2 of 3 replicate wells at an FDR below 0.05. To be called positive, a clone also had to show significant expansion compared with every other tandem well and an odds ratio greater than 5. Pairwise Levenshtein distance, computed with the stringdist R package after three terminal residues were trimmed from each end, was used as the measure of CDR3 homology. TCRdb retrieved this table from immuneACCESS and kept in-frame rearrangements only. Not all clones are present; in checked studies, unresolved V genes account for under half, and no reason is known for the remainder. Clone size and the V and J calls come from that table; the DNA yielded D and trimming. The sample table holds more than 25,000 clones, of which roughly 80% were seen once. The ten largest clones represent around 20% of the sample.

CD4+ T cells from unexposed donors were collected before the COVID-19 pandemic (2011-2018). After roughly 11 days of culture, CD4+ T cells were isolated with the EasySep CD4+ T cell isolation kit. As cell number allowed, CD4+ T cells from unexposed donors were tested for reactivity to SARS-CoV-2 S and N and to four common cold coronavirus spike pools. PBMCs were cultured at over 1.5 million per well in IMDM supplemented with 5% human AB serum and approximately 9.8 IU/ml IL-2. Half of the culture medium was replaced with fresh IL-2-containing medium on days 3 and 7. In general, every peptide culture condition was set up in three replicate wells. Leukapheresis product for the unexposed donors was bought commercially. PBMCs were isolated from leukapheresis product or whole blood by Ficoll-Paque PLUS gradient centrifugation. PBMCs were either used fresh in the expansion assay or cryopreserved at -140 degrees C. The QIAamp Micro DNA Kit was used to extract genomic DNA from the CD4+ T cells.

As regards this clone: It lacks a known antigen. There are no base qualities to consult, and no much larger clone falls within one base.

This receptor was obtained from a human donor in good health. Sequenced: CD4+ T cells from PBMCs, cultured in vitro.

The CDR3 protein: CASSTGQPNQPQHF. The sequenced DNA: TGTGCCAGCAGCACGGGACAGCCGAATCAGCCCCAGCATTTT. In this chain, TRBV5-6 is recombined with TRBJ1-5, with 7 bases matching TRBD1. Here V drops 4 bases and J drops 4 bases, and the junction holds 5 bases not matched to any gene. CDR1 and CDR2, looked up from the germline V gene, are SGHDT and YYEEEE. Counted from cysteine to phenylalanine, this CDR3 has 14 amino acids. CDR3 DNA only is kept here, 42 bases in frame from base 1.